A selection of T cell receptor beta chains follows, all from one sample in a study of cytomegalovirus exposure and HLA in healthy donors. Profiled with immunoSEQ multiplex PCR; TCRdb holds only in-frame clones, not every one. The sample consists of about 110,000 clones, about 16% of them appearing once. The source material was PBMCs. All receptors come from a woman in her late teens or twenties in good health and CMV-seronegative. The conserved cysteine and the conserved F or W are not part of the CDR3 here. The order of the fields is V gene, clone size, J gene, CDR3 protein. Clone size, where shown, is once, few, many, or a class for clones that have expanded.

>TRBV6-6|few|TRBJ1-2
ASSYFRPGDGYT
>TRBV7-2|few|TRBJ2-3
ASNPGQSTDTQY
>TRBV27|few|TRBJ2-3
ASSQGLGTIEGDTQY
>TRBV6-6|few|TRBJ1-1
ASSYPDSPNTEAF
>TRBV6-1|few|TRBJ1-4
ASSFRYRYNEKLF
>TRBV28|few|TRBJ2-7
AIRTGSSYEQY
>TRBV28|NA|TRBJ2-5
ASSSTGGVETQY
>TRBV19|few|TRBJ2-3
ASSTRTGRTDTQY
>TRBV9|few|TRBJ2-6
ASTGTGSGANVLT
>TRBV13|NA|TRBJ2-5
ASSYRTALKY
>TRBV10-1|NA|TRBJ2-2
ASSESRGGAGELF
>TRBV28|NA|TRBJ1-2
ASSPDSLYGYT
>TRBV29-1|few|TRBJ2-5
SVARTSGQETQY
>TRBV7-8|few|TRBJ2-7
ASSIGPRAQISYEQY
>TRBV6-6|NA|TRBJ2-5
ASSPRGLETQY
>TRBV15|few|TRBJ1-5
ATSRDAQSVQPQH
>TRBV19|NA|TRBJ1-1
ASTGGSSTEAF
>TRBV5-1|few|TRBJ2-7
ASSVGSAGIYEQY
>TRBV2|few|TRBJ1-2
ASSLWAGGYT
>TRBV28|few|TRBJ2-7
ASSLIAASSYEQY
>TRBV18|few|TRBJ2-7
ASSPPSGVGYEQY
>TRBV4-2|few|TRBJ2-1
ASSQVRWGGYVGNEQF
>TRBV28|NA|TRBJ2-5
ASSRGQAHQETQY
>TRBV5-1|NA|TRBJ2-5
ASSLLQGSEETQY
>TRBV5-1|NA|TRBJ2-1
ASSLGQGRTNEQF
>TRBV5-1|few|TRBJ2-5
ASSGGPQETQY
>TRBV5-4|NA|TRBJ2-3
ASSLGDRGTDTQY
>TRBV5-8|few|TRBJ2-7
ASSLVGRGSYEQY
>TRBV2|few|TRBJ1-6
ASSGRDRVGESPLH
>TRBV5-6|NA|TRBJ1-5
ASSLRQGNQPQH
>TRBV19|NA|TRBJ2-1
ASSYGTASYNEQF
>TRBV4-2|NA|TRBJ2-3
ASSQDPTSGGAGSTDTQY
>TRBV5-6|NA|TRBJ1-2
ASSLKPGGSYGYT
>TRBV28|NA|TRBJ1-1
ASSIFQRHTNTEAF
>TRBV29-1|NA|TRBJ2-7
SVRPAGAGEQY
>TRBV5-4|NA|TRBJ2-2
ASSPTTIVANTGELF
>TRBV5-1|few|TRBJ2-3
ASSQGLAGVITDTQY
>TRBV28|NA|TRBJ2-6
ASLTGQAFSGANVLT
>TRBV5-5|NA|TRBJ1-3
ASSLRGQANPGNTIY
>TRBV30|NA|TRBJ2-2
AWSPGGFPGELF
>TRBV6-4|NA|TRBJ2-1
ASSDSAGEYNEQF
>TRBV21-1|few|TRBJ2-7
ASTGQPYEQY
>TRBV10-3|NA|TRBJ1-2
AISEPGQGLYGYT
>TRBV15|few|TRBJ2-3
ATSVRQGTSGTDTQY
>TRBV12-5|NA|TRBJ1-1
ASGLETNTEAF
>TRBV5-1|few|TRBJ2-5
ASSPRRGETQY
>TRBV7-9|few|TRBJ1-5
ASSLVDTNQPQH
>TRBV28|NA|TRBJ1-6
ATNRGGGSPLH
>TRBV28|NA|TRBJ1-2
ASSLRENYGYT
>TRBV15|NA|TRBJ2-7
ATSRGGYEQY